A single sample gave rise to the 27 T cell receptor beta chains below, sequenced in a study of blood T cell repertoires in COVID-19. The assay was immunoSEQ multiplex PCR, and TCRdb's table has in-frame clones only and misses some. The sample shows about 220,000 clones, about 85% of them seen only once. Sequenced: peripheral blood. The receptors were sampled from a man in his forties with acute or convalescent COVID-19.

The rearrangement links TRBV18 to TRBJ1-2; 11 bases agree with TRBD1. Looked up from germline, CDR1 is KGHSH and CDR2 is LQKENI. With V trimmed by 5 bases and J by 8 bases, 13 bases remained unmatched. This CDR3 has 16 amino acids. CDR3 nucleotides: TGTGCCAGCTCAGCAACTCCGGGACAGGGGGTTGTAGGCTACACCTTC. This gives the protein CASSATPGQGVVGYTF.

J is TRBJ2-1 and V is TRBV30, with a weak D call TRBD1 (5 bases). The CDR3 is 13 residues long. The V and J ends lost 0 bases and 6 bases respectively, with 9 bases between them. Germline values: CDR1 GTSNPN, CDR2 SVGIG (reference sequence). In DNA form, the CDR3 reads TGTGCCTGGAGTGTACTAAGGGGCAATGAGCAGTTCTTC. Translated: CAWSVLRGNEQFF.

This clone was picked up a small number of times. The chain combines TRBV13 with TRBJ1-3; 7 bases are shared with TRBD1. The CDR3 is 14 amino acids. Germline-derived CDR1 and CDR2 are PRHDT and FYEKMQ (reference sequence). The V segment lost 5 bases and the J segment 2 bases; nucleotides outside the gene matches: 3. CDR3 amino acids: CASSVTGTGNTIYF. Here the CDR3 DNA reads TGTGCCAGCAGCGTGACAGGGACTGGAAACACCATATATTTT.

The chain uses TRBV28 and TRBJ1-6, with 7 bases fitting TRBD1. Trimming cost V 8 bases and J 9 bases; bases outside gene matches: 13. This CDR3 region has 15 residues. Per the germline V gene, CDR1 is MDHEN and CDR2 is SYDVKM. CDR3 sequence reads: CASLEITGVRSPLHF. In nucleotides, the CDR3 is TGTGCCAGCCTCGAGATTACAGGGGTGCGTTCACCCCTCCACTTT.

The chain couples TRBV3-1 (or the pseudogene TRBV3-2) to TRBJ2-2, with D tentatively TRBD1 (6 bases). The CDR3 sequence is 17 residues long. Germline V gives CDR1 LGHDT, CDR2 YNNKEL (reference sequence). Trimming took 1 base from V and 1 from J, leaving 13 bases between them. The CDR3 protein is CASSQGFKGGNTGELFF. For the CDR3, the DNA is TGTGCCAGCAGCCAAGGGTTTAAAGGGGGGAACACCGGGGAGCTGTTTTTT.

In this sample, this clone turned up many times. The CDR3 here is CASSFGGLAGAYEQYF. In DNA form, the CDR3 reads TGTGCCAGCAGTTTTGGGGGACTAGCGGGGGCCTACGAGCAGTACTTC. This chain joins TRBV28 and TRBJ2-7, with TRBD2 identical over 14 bases. This CDR3 spans 16 amino acids. With V trimmed by 3 bases and J by 2 bases, 3 bases remained unmatched. Germline CDR1 is MDHEN and CDR2 is SYDVKM.

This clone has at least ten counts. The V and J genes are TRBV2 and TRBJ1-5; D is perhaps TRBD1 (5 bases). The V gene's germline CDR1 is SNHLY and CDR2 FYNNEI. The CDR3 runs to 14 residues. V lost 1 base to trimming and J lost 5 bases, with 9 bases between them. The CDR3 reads CASSEDGGYQPQHF. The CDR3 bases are TGTGCCAGCAGTGAAGACGGGGGGTATCAGCCCCAGCATTTT.

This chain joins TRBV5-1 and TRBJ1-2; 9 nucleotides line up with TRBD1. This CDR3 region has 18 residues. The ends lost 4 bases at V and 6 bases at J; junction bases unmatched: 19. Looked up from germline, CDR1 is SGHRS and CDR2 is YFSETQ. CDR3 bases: TGCGCCAGCAGCGTACAAGGGACAGGGAATTATATGGGGGATGGCTACACCTTC. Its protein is CASSVQGTGNYMGDGYTF.

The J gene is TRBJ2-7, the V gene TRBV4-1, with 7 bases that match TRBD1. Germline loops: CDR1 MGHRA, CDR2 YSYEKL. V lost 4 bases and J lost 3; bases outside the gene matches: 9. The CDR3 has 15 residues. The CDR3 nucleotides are TGCGCCAGCAGCCTCGAAGGGACAGTCTACTACGAGCAGTACTTC. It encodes CASSLEGTVYYEQYF.

CDR3 loop: CAWSGSIYDYFMNTEAFF. The CDR3 nucleotides read TGTGCCTGGAGTGGTTCAATTTACGACTATTTCATGAACACTGAAGCTTTCTTT. The V and J genes are TRBV30 and TRBJ1-1; no reliable D call. The V end was cut by 1 base, the J end by 0 bases, with 21 bases between. Germline V gene sequence: CDR1 GTSNPN, CDR2 SVGIG (reference sequence). This CDR3 is 18 amino acids long.

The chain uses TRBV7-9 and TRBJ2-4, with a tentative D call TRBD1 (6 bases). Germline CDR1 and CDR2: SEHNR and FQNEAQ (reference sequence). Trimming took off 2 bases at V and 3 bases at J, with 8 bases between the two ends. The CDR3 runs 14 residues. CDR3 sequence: CASSLTRGKNIQYF. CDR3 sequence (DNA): TGTGCCAGCAGCTTAACCAGGGGCAAAAACATTCAGTACTTC.

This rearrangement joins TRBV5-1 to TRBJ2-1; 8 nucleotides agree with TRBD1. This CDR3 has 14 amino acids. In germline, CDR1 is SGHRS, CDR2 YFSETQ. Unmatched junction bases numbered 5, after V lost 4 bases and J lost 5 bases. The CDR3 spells CASSPDRVNNEQFF. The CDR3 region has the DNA TGCGCCAGCAGCCCGGACAGGGTTAACAATGAGCAGTTCTTC.

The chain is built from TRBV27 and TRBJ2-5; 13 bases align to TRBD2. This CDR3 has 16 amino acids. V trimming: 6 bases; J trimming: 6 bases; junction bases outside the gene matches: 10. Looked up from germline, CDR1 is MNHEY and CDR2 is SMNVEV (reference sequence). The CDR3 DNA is TGTGCCAGCAGCTTCGGACTAGCGGGAGCCGAGCAGACCCAGTACTTC. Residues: CASSFGLAGAEQTQYF.

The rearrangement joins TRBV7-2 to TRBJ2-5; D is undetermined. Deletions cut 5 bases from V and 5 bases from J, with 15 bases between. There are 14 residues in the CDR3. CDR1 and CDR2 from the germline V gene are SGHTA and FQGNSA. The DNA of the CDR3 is TGTGCCAGCAGCCCTAGGAGTAGTTACGAGACCCAGTACTTC. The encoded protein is CASSPRSSYETQYF.

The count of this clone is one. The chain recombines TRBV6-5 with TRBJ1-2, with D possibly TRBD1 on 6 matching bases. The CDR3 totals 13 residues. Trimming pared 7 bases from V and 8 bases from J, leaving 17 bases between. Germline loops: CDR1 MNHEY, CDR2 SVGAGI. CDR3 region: CASTVTGHEGYTF. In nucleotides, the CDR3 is TGTGCCAGCACCGTGACAGGACACGAGGGCTACACCTTC.

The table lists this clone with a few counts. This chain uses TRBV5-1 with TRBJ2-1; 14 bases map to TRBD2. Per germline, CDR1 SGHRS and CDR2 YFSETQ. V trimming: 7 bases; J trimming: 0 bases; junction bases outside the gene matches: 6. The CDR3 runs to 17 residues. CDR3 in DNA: TGCGCCAGCGGGACTAGCGGGGGCCCGACCTCCTACAATGAGCAGTTCTTC. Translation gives CASGTSGGPTSYNEQFF.

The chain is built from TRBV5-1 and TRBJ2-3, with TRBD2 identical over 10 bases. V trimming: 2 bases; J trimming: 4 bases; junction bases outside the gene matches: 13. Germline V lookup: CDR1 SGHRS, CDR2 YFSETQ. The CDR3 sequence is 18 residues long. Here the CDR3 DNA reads TGCGCCAGCAGCTTCGACCCACCGGGACTAGCGACTGCAGATACGCAGTATTTT. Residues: CASSFDPPGLATADTQYF.

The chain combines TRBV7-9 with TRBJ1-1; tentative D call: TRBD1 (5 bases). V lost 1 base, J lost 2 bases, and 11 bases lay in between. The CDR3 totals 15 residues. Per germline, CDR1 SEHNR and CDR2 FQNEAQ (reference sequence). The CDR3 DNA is TGTGCCAGCAGCTTAGATCCGGGGGGTAACACTGAAGCTTTCTTT. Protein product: CASSLDPGGNTEAFF.

CDR3 sequence reads: CASSSQGYNSPLHF. The CDR3 DNA reads TGTGCCAGCAGCTCACAGGGCTATAATTCACCCCTCCACTTT. The chain employs TRBV7-8 and TRBJ1-6, with D possibly being TRBD1 (6 bases). Trimming shortened V by 4 bases and J by 3 bases, and 7 bases separated the two germline ends. CDR3 length: 14 amino acids. From germline, CDR1 is SGHVS and CDR2 FQNEAQ.

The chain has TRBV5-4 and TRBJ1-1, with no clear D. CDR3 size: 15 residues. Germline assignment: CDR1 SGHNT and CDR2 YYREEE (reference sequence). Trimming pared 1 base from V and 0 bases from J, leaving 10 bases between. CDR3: CASSLNPGLNTEAFF. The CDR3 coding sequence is TGTGCCAGCAGCTTGAACCCGGGTCTGAACACTGAAGCTTTCTTT.

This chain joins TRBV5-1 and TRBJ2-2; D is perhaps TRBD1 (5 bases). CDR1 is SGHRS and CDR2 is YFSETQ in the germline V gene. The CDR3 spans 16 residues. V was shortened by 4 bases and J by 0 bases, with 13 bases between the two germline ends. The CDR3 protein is CASSLPTDSNTGELFF. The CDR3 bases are TGCGCCAGCAGCCTACCGACAGACTCGAACACCGGGGAGCTGTTTTTT.

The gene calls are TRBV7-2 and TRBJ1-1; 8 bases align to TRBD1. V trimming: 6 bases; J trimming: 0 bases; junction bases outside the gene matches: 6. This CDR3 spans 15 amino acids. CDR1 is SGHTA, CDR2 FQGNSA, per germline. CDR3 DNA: TGTGCCAGCAGACTATCGACAGGGGTGAACACTGAAGCTTTCTTT. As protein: CASRLSTGVNTEAFF.

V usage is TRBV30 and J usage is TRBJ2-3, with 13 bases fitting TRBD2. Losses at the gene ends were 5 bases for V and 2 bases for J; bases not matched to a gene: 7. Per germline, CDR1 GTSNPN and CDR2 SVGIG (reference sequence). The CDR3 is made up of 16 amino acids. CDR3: CAWDPGLAGSTDTQYF. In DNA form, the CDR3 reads TGTGCCTGGGACCCGGGACTAGCGGGGTCCACAGATACGCAGTATTTT.

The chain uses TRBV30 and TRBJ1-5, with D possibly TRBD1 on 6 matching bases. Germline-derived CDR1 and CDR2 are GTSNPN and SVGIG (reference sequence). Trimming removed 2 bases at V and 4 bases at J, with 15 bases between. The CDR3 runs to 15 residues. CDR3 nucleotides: TGTGCCTGGAGTCCAGGGGTCAATGTAAATCAGCCCCAGCATTTT. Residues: CAWSPGVNVNQPQHF.

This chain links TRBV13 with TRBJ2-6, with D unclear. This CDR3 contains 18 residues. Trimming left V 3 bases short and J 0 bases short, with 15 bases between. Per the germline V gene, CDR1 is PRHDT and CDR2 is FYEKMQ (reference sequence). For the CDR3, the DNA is TGTGCCAGCAGCTTCGCTCGGTCCCTTTACTCTGGGGCCAACGTCCTGACTTTC. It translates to CASSFARSLYSGANVLTF.

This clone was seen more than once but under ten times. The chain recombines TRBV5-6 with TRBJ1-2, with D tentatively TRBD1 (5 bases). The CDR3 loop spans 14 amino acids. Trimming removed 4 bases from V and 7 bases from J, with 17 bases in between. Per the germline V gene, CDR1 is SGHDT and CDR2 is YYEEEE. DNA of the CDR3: TGTGCCAGCAGCCCCCCGCCTCGCGGGGGTGGCTACACCTTC. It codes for CASSPPPRGGGYTF.

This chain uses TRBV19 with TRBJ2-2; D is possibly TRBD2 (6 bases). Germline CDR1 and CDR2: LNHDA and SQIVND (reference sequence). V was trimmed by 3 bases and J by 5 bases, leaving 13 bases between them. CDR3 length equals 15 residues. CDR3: CASSIEEGLTGELFF. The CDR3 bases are TGTGCCAGTAGTATCGAGGAGGGTTTGACCGGGGAGCTGTTTTTT.